The 27 T cell receptor beta chains below were found in one sample sequenced in a study of cytomegalovirus exposure and HLA in healthy donors. PCR involved 60 Vbeta and 13 Jbeta primers. Libraries were prepared by immunoSEQ multiplex PCR; TCRdb keeps only in-frame clonotypes and omits some of them. The sample lists about 160,000 clones, about three fifths occurring once. The specimen was PBMCs. The receptors come from a woman aged 60-75 years in good health and CMV-seropositive.

The genes are TRBV25-1 and TRBJ1-1, with D tentatively TRBD1 (5 bases). Germline V lookup: CDR1 MGHDK, CDR2 SYGVNS. The CDR3 is 14 amino acids. V gave up 7 bases and J gave up 2 bases, with 14 bases separating them. The CDR3 DNA follows: TGTGCCAGCACCGCTCGACAGAGTAACACTGAAGCTTTCTTT. Translating it yields CASTARQSNTEAFF.

V and J are TRBV13 and TRBJ1-2; 10 bases align to TRBD1. This CDR3 has 15 residues. With V trimmed by 4 bases and J by 3 bases, 5 bases remained unmatched. Germline CDR1 and CDR2: PRHDT and FYEKMQ (reference sequence). For the CDR3, the DNA is TGTGCCAGCAGCTCGGGACAGGGGCGCTACTATGGCTACACCTTC. Its translation: CASSSGQGRYYGYTF.

This clone was seen only a few times. This sequence joins TRBV2 and TRBJ1-1, with 7 bases lining up with TRBD1. Unmatched junction bases numbered 5, after V lost 6 bases and J lost 1 base. This CDR3 is 14 amino acids long. CDR1 is SNHLY, CDR2 FYNNEI, per germline. DNA for the CDR3: TGTGCCAGCAGGTATACAGGGGAGAACACTGAAGCTTTCTTT. Translation: CASRYTGENTEAFF. The full variable domain, its missing parts supplied by reference TRBV2 and TRBJ1-1, is EPEVTQTPSHQVTQMGQEVILRCVPISNHLYFYWYRQILGQKVEFLVSFYNNEISEKSEIFDDQFSVERPDGSNFTLKIRSTKLEDSAMYFCASRYTGENTEAFFGQGTRLTVV.

This clone was counted only a few times. CDR3 sequence reads: CASSYSSGTNEKLFF. The CDR3 DNA reads as TGTGCCAGCAGTTACTCATCCGGGACTAATGAAAAACTGTTTTTT. The genes are TRBV6-5 and TRBJ1-4; no firm D call. This CDR3 has 15 amino acids. V dropped 0 bases and J dropped 2 bases, with 7 bases sitting between them. Germline V lookup: CDR1 MNHEY, CDR2 SVGAGI.

The V gene is TRBV9, the J gene TRBJ2-5; 10 bases fit TRBD1. The CDR3 totals 15 residues. Germline lookup yields CDR1 SGDLS and CDR2 YYNGEE. After removal of 3 bases from V and 5 bases from J, the junction contained 7 bases not matched to a gene. CDR3 nucleotides: TGTGCCAGCAGCGACGGGACAGGGGACCGGGAGACCCAGTACTTC. It yields the protein CASSDGTGDRETQYF.

The rearrangement joins TRBV2 to TRBJ1-2; maybe TRBD1 (6 bases). The CDR3 is made up of 14 amino acids. CDR1 is SNHLY, CDR2 FYNNEI, per germline. V was trimmed by 1 base and J by 2 bases, leaving 8 bases between them. This CDR3 reads CASSEDRVNYGYTF. As DNA, the CDR3 is TGTGCCAGCAGTGAAGACAGGGTGAACTATGGCTACACCTTC. The full variable domain, with the rest looked up from reference TRBV2 and TRBJ1-2, is EPEVTQTPSHQVTQMGQEVILRCVPISNHLYFYWYRQILGQKVEFLVSFYNNEISEKSEIFDDQFSVERPDGSNFTLKIRSTKLEDSAMYFCASSEDRVNYGYTFGSGTRLTVV.

The chain links TRBV30 to TRBJ2-5; TRBD1 matches at 9 bases. The V gene end was trimmed by 1 base and the J gene end by 5 bases; junction bases not matched to a gene: 11. The CDR3 covers 16 residues. Germline V gives CDR1 GTSNPN, CDR2 SVGIG (reference sequence). CDR3 region: CAWSGLTGGRGETQYF. The CDR3 DNA reads as TGTGCCTGGAGTGGCCTGACAGGGGGTAGGGGGGAGACCCAGTACTTC.

The chain joins TRBV9 to TRBJ2-7, with 7 bases fitting TRBD2. Germline-derived CDR1 and CDR2 are SGDLS and YYNGEE. V gave up 0 bases and J gave up 0 bases; unmatched junction bases: 6. The CDR3 sequence is 16 residues long. Here the CDR3 reads CASSVVSGPYSYEQYF. CDR3 in DNA: TGTGCCAGCAGCGTAGTTAGCGGGCCTTACTCCTACGAGCAGTACTTC.

The V gene is TRBV5-6, the J gene TRBJ2-3; 8 bases are a match to TRBD1. CDR1 is SGHDT and CDR2 is YYEEEE in the germline V gene. J gave up 2 bases and V 4 bases, and 3 bases lay outside the gene matches. The CDR3 is 14 amino acids. The chain's CDR3 is CASSRDRLTDTQYF. Written as DNA, the CDR3 is TGTGCCAGCAGCCGGGACAGGCTCACAGATACGCAGTATTTT.

This rearrangement joins TRBV5-5 to TRBJ1-1; TRBD1 is a possible D gene (5 bases). V lost 0 bases and J 4 bases, leaving 10 bases between the germline ends. The CDR3 contains 14 residues. Germline CDR1 is SGHKS and CDR2 is YYEKEE (reference sequence). CDR3 nucleotides: TGTGCCAGCAGCTTGGGCCGGAGGGGCACTGAAGCTTTCTTT. Protein: CASSLGRRGTEAFF.

This clone has a handful of counts. The rearrangement joins TRBV19 to TRBJ1-3; TRBD1 agrees at 7 bases. V was pared by 6 bases and J by 2 bases, with 1 base of the junction left unmatched. There are 13 residues in the CDR3. Germline lookup yields CDR1 LNHDA and CDR2 SQIVND (reference sequence). The CDR3 DNA follows: TGTGCCAGTAGCCAGGGGGCTGGAAACACCATATATTTT. As protein: CASSQGAGNTIYF.

The chain employs TRBV2 and TRBJ1-1; 7 nucleotides match TRBD1. The CDR3 loop spans 15 amino acids. V gave up 4 bases and J gave up 0 bases; unmatched junction bases: 5. Germline V lookup: CDR1 SNHLY, CDR2 FYNNEI. CDR3 residues: CASSGQGLLNTEAFF. The CDR3 DNA is TGTGCCAGCAGTGGACAGGGCCTACTGAACACTGAAGCTTTCTTT.

The chain is built from TRBV9 and TRBJ2-7; 7 bases align to TRBD2. Per germline, CDR1 SGDLS and CDR2 YYNGEE. V was pared by 3 bases and J by 3 bases, with 3 bases of the junction left unmatched. This CDR3 is 13 amino acids long. The CDR3 loop is CASSAWTSYEQYF. The CDR3 nucleotides are TGTGCCAGCAGCGCTTGGACTAGCTACGAGCAGTACTTC.

The chain is built from TRBV29-1 and TRBJ1-5; 9 bases are shared with TRBD1. The CDR3 runs 16 residues. J gave up 0 bases and V 6 bases, and 9 bases lay outside the gene matches. The germline gives CDR1 SQVTM, CDR2 ANQGSEA. CDR3 coding DNA: TGCAGCGTCTTGGACAGGGGCCACCCTAGCAATCAGCCCCAGCATTTT. It encodes CSVLDRGHPSNQPQHF.

The chain combines TRBV13 with TRBJ2-1, with D possibly being TRBD1 (6 bases). The germline CDR1 and CDR2 sequences are PRHDT and FYEKMQ (reference sequence). This CDR3 contains 15 residues. V lost 10 bases to trimming and J lost 8 bases, with 24 bases between them. Here the CDR3 reads CATFPRDTYEDEQFF. DNA for the CDR3: TGTGCCACTTTCCCCCGGGACACCTATGAGGATGAGCAGTTCTTC.

The sample holds one count of this clone. The rearrangement joins TRBV2 to TRBJ2-3; D possibly corresponds to TRBD1 (6 bases). There are 15 residues in the CDR3. Germline V gene lookup returns CDR1 SNHLY and CDR2 FYNNEI. The germline V and J ends were trimmed by 5 bases and 2 bases, with 14 bases remaining between them. CDR3 DNA: TGTGCCAGCAGTAACAGGGTCGACAACACAGATACGCAGTATTTT. As protein: CASSNRVDNTDTQYF.

The chain carries TRBV19 and TRBJ2-7; 8 positions agree with TRBD2. Germline CDR1 LNHDA, CDR2 SQIVND (reference sequence). CDR3 length equals 15 residues. The V segment lost 9 bases and the J segment 3 bases; nucleotides outside the gene matches: 13. The CDR3 spells CASSYKTTSVYEQYF. In nucleotides, the CDR3 is TGTGCCAGCTCCTACAAAACGACTAGCGTCTACGAGCAGTACTTC.

The V call is TRBV2, the J call TRBJ2-7, with 9 positions matching TRBD2. The CDR3 has 15 amino acids. J was trimmed by 2 bases and V by 9 bases; bases with no gene match: 11. Germline CDR1 is SNHLY and CDR2 is FYNNEI. The CDR3 loop reads CASFAAGGGTYEQYF. Written as DNA, the CDR3 is TGTGCCAGTTTCGCAGCGGGAGGAGGAACCTACGAGCAGTACTTC.

The chain is built from TRBV25-1 and TRBJ1-6, with a tentative D call TRBD1 (6 bases). The CDR3 sequence is 15 residues long. Germline V lookup: CDR1 MGHDK, CDR2 SYGVNS. The V end was cut by 6 bases, the J end by 7 bases, with 16 bases between. CDR3 amino acids: CASSIQGFQNSPLHF. The CDR3 coding sequence is TGTGCCAGCAGCATCCAGGGGTTTCAGAATTCACCCCTCCACTTT.

The chain recombines TRBV30 with TRBJ2-7, with 15 positions matching TRBD2. CDR1 and CDR2 from the germline V gene are GTSNPN and SVGIG (reference sequence). The J segment lost 12 bases and the V segment lost 5 bases, leaving 14 bases of the junction unmatched. The CDR3 has 15 amino acids. CDR3: CAWWSTGTSGRPMYF. The DNA for the CDR3 is TGTGCCTGGTGGTCGACCGGGACTAGCGGGAGGCCGATGTACTTC.

This clone turned up a few times. The V and J genes are TRBV2 and TRBJ1-1; maybe TRBD1 (5 bases). CDR1 and CDR2 from the germline V gene are SNHLY and FYNNEI. The CDR3 has 15 residues. Trimming shortened V by 0 bases and J by 6 bases, and 14 bases separated the two germline ends. In DNA form, the CDR3 reads TGTGCCAGCAGTGAAGCGCCCAGGGCCGGTGCTGAAGCTTTCTTT. As protein: CASSEAPRAGAEAFF.

The V call is TRBV6-5, the J call TRBJ1-5; possible D gene TRBD1, 5 bases. The CDR3 runs 14 residues. Germline-derived CDR1 and CDR2 are MNHEY and SVGAGI. With 0 bases removed from V and 8 bases from J, the gap between germline ends came to 11 bases. The CDR3 loop is CASSYSTASKPQHF. The CDR3, as DNA: TGTGCCAGCAGTTACTCGACAGCGAGTAAGCCCCAGCATTTT.

CDR3 DNA sequence: TGTGCCAGCAGTTTCGCGGCTAGCGGGCAGAGGGAGACCCAGTACTTC. It is translated as CASSFAASGQRETQYF. The chain couples TRBV28 to TRBJ2-5; 8 bases fit TRBD2. The V gene's germline CDR1 is MDHEN and CDR2 SYDVKM. Trimming removed 3 bases from V and 5 bases from J; junction bases left unmatched: 11. This CDR3 has 16 amino acids.

This clone was seen only a few times. This chain links TRBV27 with TRBJ2-1, with 9 positions matching TRBD1. There are 16 residues in the CDR3. V dropped 3 bases and J dropped 2; count of bases not matched to a gene: 5. Germline V gene lookup returns CDR1 MNHEY and CDR2 SMNVEV (reference sequence). CDR3 sequence reads: CASSFQNRGPYNEQFF. CDR3 nucleotides: TGTGCCAGCAGTTTTCAAAACAGGGGGCCCTACAATGAGCAGTTCTTC.

This clone was observed a few times. This sequence joins TRBV4-3 and TRBJ2-3, with TRBD2 identical over 7 bases. Germline assignment: CDR1 LGHNA and CDR2 YSLEER. Germline trimming cut 0 bases from V and 3 bases from J; bases unmatched to any gene: 6. This CDR3 region has 16 residues. The CDR3 DNA follows: TGCGCCAGCAGCCAAGATTGGGGGGAGGGGACAGATACGCAGTATTTT. Its protein is CASSQDWGEGTDTQYF.

The V and J genes are TRBV6-5 and TRBJ1-2; no definite D call. The CDR3 extends over 14 amino acids. V lost 2 bases to trimming and J lost 2 bases, with 9 bases between them. CDR1 and CDR2 (germline): MNHEY, SVGAGI. The DNA for the CDR3 is TGTGCCAGCAGTTACAGTAGAGCGAACTATGGCTACACCTTC. Translated: CASSYSRANYGYTF.

This chain links TRBV5-1 with TRBJ1-2; possible D gene TRBD1, 6 bases. CDR3 size: 13 residues. Trimming stripped 6 bases from V and 2 bases from J, with 11 bases between. Germline V lookup: CDR1 SGHRS, CDR2 YFSETQ. CDR3 amino acids: CASTQQGNYGYTF. CDR3 coding DNA: TGCGCCAGCACGCAGCAGGGGAACTATGGCTACACCTTC.